This entry describes one T cell receptor (beta chain). Its antigen remains unidentified. The record originates from a study of cytomegalovirus exposure and HLA in healthy donors. The study's findings and limits: For most TCR sequences rarity was the rule, although some public TCRs occurred in many donors. A highly shared variant cluster was judged a likely technical artifact.

The CDR3 loop spans 15 amino acids. V lost 0 bases, J lost 4 bases, and 11 bases lay in between. Germline V CDR1 and CDR2: MNHEY, SMNVEV (reference sequence). Amplification used 60 Vbeta primers and 13 Jbeta primers. In the original analysis: About 11 million shared chains were among the about 80 million unique TCR beta chains that a later analysis counted. Assay used: immunoSEQ multiplex PCR; TCRdb lists only in-frame clones, some missing. The V and J calls and clone size are taken from that table; D and trimming were inferred from the DNA. Among some 180,000 clones listed, about 85% were seen once. V usage is TRBV27 and J usage is TRBJ2-3; tentatively, D is TRBD1 (6 bases). Sequenced input: PBMCs. The sequence was obtained from a young man in good health and CMV-seropositive. The CDR3 region has the DNA TGTGCCAGCAGTTTATCCACAGGGTTGGCAGATACGCAGTATTTT. It yields the protein CASSLSTGLADTQYF.